The next 19 T cell receptor beta chains were all read from a single sample in a study of T cell responses to AZD1222 COVID-19 vaccine. Data came from immunoSEQ multiplex PCR; TCRdb stores just in-frame clones and leaves some out. The table records 15,000 or so clones, around four fifths of them present only once. Sequenced here: peripheral blood, sampled 28 days after the second AZD1222 dose. The receptors shown here come from an adult who received the AZD1222 COVID-19 vaccine.

This clone was seen only once. The chain couples TRBV13 to TRBJ2-3; D is perhaps TRBD2 (5 bases). Between the trimmed V and J ends, which lost 1 base and 7 bases, there was a span of 12 bases. CDR3 length equals 14 residues. In germline, CDR1 is PRHDT, CDR2 FYEKMQ (reference sequence). CDR3 residues: CASSLEGDYYTQYF. CDR3 bases: TGTGCCAGCAGCTTAGAAGGTGACTACTATACGCAGTATTTT.

The chain links TRBV11-3 to TRBJ2-7, with unresolved D. Trimming cost V 2 bases and J 5 bases, with 10 bases left between them. This CDR3 spans 13 amino acids. Germline CDR1 reads SGHNT; CDR2 reads YENEEA. CDR3 region: CASSLTGGHEQYF. The CDR3 DNA is TGTGCCAGCAGCTTAACGGGTGGCCACGAGCAGTACTTC.

This clone was counted a few times. This chain uses TRBV10-1 with TRBJ2-3, with D perhaps being TRBD1 or TRBD2 (6 bases each). The CDR3 is made up of 14 amino acids. The V end lost 3 bases, the J end lost 5 bases, and 12 bases lay between the germline ends. CDR1 and CDR2 from the germline V gene are WNHNN and SYGVQD (reference sequence). CDR3 in DNA: TGCGCCAGCAGTGAATTGGGGGGCCTAGATACGCAGTATTTT. Residues: CASSELGGLDTQYF.

This clone was seen more than once but under ten times. This CDR3 is CASSYAEAFF. The CDR3 coding sequence is TGTGCCAGCAGTTATGCTGAAGCTTTCTTT. V and J are TRBV6-6 and TRBJ1-1; no clear D gene. V was clipped by 3 bases and J by 6 bases, with 2 bases between them. The CDR3 runs 10 residues. In germline, CDR1 is MNHNY, CDR2 SVGAGI (reference sequence).

V gene TRBV25-1 combines with J gene TRBJ2-1; D might be TRBD1 (6 bases). This CDR3 spans 12 amino acids. Germline CDR1 is MGHDK and CDR2 is SYGVNS. Trimming took off 7 bases at V and 8 bases at J, with 12 bases between the two ends. CDR3 nucleotide sequence: TGTGCCAGCATGACAGGAGTCGATGAGCAGTTCTTC. This sequence encodes CASMTGVDEQFF.

This clone was observed a handful of times. The genes are TRBV11-2 and TRBJ2-2; no clear D gene. The CDR3 covers 13 residues. Trimming stripped 8 bases from V and 4 bases from J, with 11 bases between. Germline CDR1 is SGHAT and CDR2 is FQNNGV. CDR3 sequence reads: CASPFVGTGELFF. The CDR3 bases are TGTGCCAGCCCCTTCGTGGGCACCGGGGAGCTGTTTTTT. Based on the CDR3 plus reference TRBV11-2 and TRBJ2-2, the full variable domain is EAGVAQSPRYKIIEKRQSVAFWCNPISGHATLYWYQQILGQGPKLLIQFQNNGVVDDSQLPKDRFSAERLKGVDSTLKIQPAKLEDSAVYLCASPFVGTGELFFGEGSRLTVL.

The J gene is TRBJ1-1, the V gene TRBV19; possibly TRBD1 for D (6 bases). Germline CDR1 and CDR2: LNHDA and SQIVND (reference sequence). CDR3 length equals 14 residues. Trimming removed 8 bases at V and 0 bases at J, with 13 bases between. CDR3 loop: CASGGAVMNTEAFF. The CDR3 DNA reads TGTGCCAGTGGGGGGGCGGTCATGAACACTGAAGCTTTCTTT. The full variable domain, in which reference TRBV19 and TRBJ1-1 provide the parts outside the CDR3, is DGGITQSPKYLFRKEGQNVTLSCEQNLNHDAMYWYRQDPGQGLRLIYYSQIVNDFQKGDIAEGYSVSREKKESFPLTVTSAQKNPTAFYLCASGGAVMNTEAFFGQGTRLTVV.

There are a few counts of this clone. This chain connects TRBV4-3 to TRBJ2-2; D is possibly TRBD1 or TRBD2 (6 bases each). Germline CDR1 and CDR2: LGHNA and YSLEER. V lost 0 bases and J 4 bases, leaving 12 bases between the germline ends. This CDR3 spans 16 amino acids. The CDR3 loop reads CASSQEGGGTTGELFF. As DNA, the CDR3 is TGCGCCAGCAGCCAAGAGGGGGGCGGGACCACCGGGGAGCTGTTTTTT.

V gene TRBV12-3 or TRBV12-4 combines with J gene TRBJ1-2; no definite D call. V was cut by 3 bases and J by 5 bases, with 4 bases left in between. The CDR3 runs to 11 residues. The CDR3 is CASSFGYGYTF. The CDR3 nucleotides are TGTGCCAGCAGTTTTGGGTATGGCTACACCTTC.

This chain uses TRBV7-3 with TRBJ2-3, with TRBD1 as a possible D gene (6 bases). The CDR3 runs to 15 residues. V lost 5 bases and J lost 2, with 14 bases in between. The germline V gene encodes CDR1 SGHTA and CDR2 FQGTGA. CDR3 DNA sequence: TGTGCCAGCAGCCTACAGGGATTCATCACAGATACGCAGTATTTT. This sequence encodes CASSLQGFITDTQYF.

The CDR3 spells CASSLGGREQFF. For the CDR3, the DNA is TGTGCCAGCAGTCTAGGGGGTCGCGAGCAGTTCTTC. The V call is TRBV12-3 or TRBV12-4, the J call TRBJ2-1; a weak D match, TRBD1 (6 bases). V shed 5 bases and J shed 10 bases, with 12 bases lying between them. The CDR3 covers 12 residues.

The gene calls are TRBV4-2 and TRBJ1-2; a possible D gene is TRBD1 (5 bases). CDR1 is LGHNA, CDR2 YNFKEQ, per germline. CDR3 length: 14 amino acids. The V and J ends lost 5 bases and 7 bases respectively, with 17 bases between them. This CDR3 reads CASSLTGGGVGYTF. Here the CDR3 DNA reads TGTGCCAGCAGCTTAACAGGCGGAGGCGTTGGCTACACCTTC.

The chain recombines TRBV28 with TRBJ2-4, with D hard to call. V dropped 2 bases and J dropped 7 bases, with 9 bases sitting between them. Germline lookup yields CDR1 MDHEN and CDR2 SYDVKM. This CDR3 is built from 13 residues. The CDR3 nucleotides read TGTGCCAGCAGTTTAGTAGGGCGGAACATTCAGTACTTC. It yields the protein CASSLVGRNIQYF.

The J gene is TRBJ2-1, the V gene TRBV11-2, with 9 bases matching TRBD1. From germline, CDR1 is SGHAT and CDR2 FQNNGV. With V trimmed by 5 bases and J by 7 bases, 9 bases remained unmatched. This CDR3 is built from 15 residues. This CDR3 is CASSPYRGRGNEQFF. CDR3 coding DNA: TGTGCCAGCAGCCCCTACAGGGGGCGAGGGAATGAGCAGTTCTTC.

The V gene is TRBV6-5, the J gene TRBJ1-2; TRBD1 matches 8 bases. Trimming at V came to 5 bases and at J to 8 bases, leaving 4 bases not matched to a gene. Per the germline V gene, CDR1 is MNHEY and CDR2 is SVGAGI. This CDR3 region has 12 residues. The CDR3 reads CASSIQGGGYTF. Written as DNA, the CDR3 is TGTGCCAGCAGTATACAGGGGGGAGGCTACACCTTC.

This sequence joins TRBV28 and TRBJ2-3; 10 positions match TRBD1. The J segment lost 0 bases and the V segment lost 6 bases, leaving 9 bases of the junction unmatched. Germline CDR1 reads MDHEN; CDR2 reads SYDVKM. The CDR3 covers 17 residues. The CDR3 spells CASRARQGALSTDTQYF. The CDR3 DNA follows: TGTGCCAGCAGGGCCAGACAGGGGGCGCTTAGCACAGATACGCAGTATTTT.

This clone was seen a handful of times. The chain carries TRBV19 and TRBJ1-5; D not resolved. The V and J ends lost 5 bases and 4 bases respectively, with 15 bases between them. This CDR3 comprises 15 residues. In germline, CDR1 is LNHDA, CDR2 SQIVND (reference sequence). CDR3 bases: TGTGCCAGTAGTTTAGTATCCACACTAAATCAGCCCCAGCATTTT. This translates into CASSLVSTLNQPQHF. Combining the CDR3 with reference TRBV19 and TRBJ1-5 gives the whole variable domain DGGITQSPKYLFRKEGQNVTLSCEQNLNHDAMYWYRQDPGQGLRLIYYSQIVNDFQKGDIAEGYSVSREKKESFPLTVTSAQKNPTAFYLCASSLVSTLNQPQHFGDGTRLSIL.

This chain links TRBV18 with TRBJ2-1; D unclear. CDR1 and CDR2 from the germline V gene are KGHSH and LQKENI. The CDR3 runs 13 residues. Trimming stripped 0 bases from V and 6 bases from J, with 6 bases between. The CDR3 DNA follows: TGTGCCAGCTCACCACCCTCTCTCAATGAGCAGTTCTTC. Its translation: CASSPPSLNEQFF.

The genes are TRBV4-1 and TRBJ2-1, with D perhaps given as TRBD1 or TRBD2 (5 bases each). V was trimmed by 2 bases and J by 0 bases, leaving 8 bases between them. The germline V gene encodes CDR1 MGHRA and CDR2 YSYEKL. The CDR3 contains 15 residues. CDR3 in amino acids: CASSQWGSSYNEQFF. The CDR3 DNA reads TGCGCCAGCAGCCAATGGGGGAGCTCCTACAATGAGCAGTTCTTC.